What follows are 30 T cell receptor beta chains derived from one specimen sequenced in a study of glioma-infiltrating T cells. TCR alpha and beta CDR3 regions were amplified from RNA using iRepertoire nested multiplex PCR. TCRdb re-derived calls from the multiplex PCR reads in MiXCR, one entry per CDR3 protein. The profile shows 95,000 to 110,000 distinct CDR3 sequences, under 30% of them singletons. Input material: glioma tissue, nonneoplastic brain tissue, or PBMCs (not recorded which). All receptors come from a human donor with low-grade glioma or glioblastoma, undergoing nonglioma brain surgery, or in good health (not recorded which).

The table lists this clonotype with many counts. The V gene is TRBV7-9, the J gene TRBJ2-3; D is undetermined. The CDR3 is 14 amino acids. CDR1 is SEHNR, CDR2 FQNEAQ, per germline (reference sequence). V was shortened by 7 bases and J by 9 bases, with 20 bases between the two germline ends. CDR3 sequence: CASTPLPQVPTQYF. The CDR3 region has the DNA TGTGCCAGCACCCCCCTCCCCCAGGTGCCGACGCAGTATTTT.

To note about this clonotype: Since no conserved phenylalanine or tryptophan closes the CDR3, a read error is the likely cause. The rearrangement joins TRBV24-1 to TRBJ2-3, with a possible D match to TRBD1 (5 bases). Trimming took off 3 bases at V and 0 bases at J, with 9 bases between the two ends. This CDR3 is built from 15 residues. Germline assignment: CDR1 KGHDR and CDR2 SFDVKD. The CDR3 is CATSDTGASTDTQYL. CDR3 coding DNA: TGTGCCACCAGTGATACAGGAGCTAGCACAGATACGCAGTATCTT.

Only a few counts were recorded for this clonotype. As DNA, the CDR3 is TGTGCCAGCAGTTTGTACGGGTACGGTCAGCCCCAGCATTTT. Translated: CASSLYGYGQPQHF. The V call is TRBV12-3 or TRBV12-4, the J call TRBJ1-5; D unresolved. The V end lost 3 bases, the J end lost 6 bases, and 12 bases lay between the germline ends. The CDR3 is 14 residues long.

Of note for this clonotype: Given a much more abundant clone one base away, this may be a read error. The J gene is TRBJ1-1, the V gene TRBV20-1; D is uncertain. This CDR3 has 14 residues. Germline assignment: CDR1 DFQATT and CDR2 SNEGSKA (reference sequence). In DNA, the CDR3 is TGCAATGCTATCCCAGGCCGGTTGGACACTGAAGCTTTCTTT. This translates into CNAIPGRLDTEAFF.

This clonotype was observed once. Its ends do not fully match the called genes, so a read error is possible. V gene TRBV19 combines with J gene TRBJ1-1; D might be TRBD1 (6 bases). Germline CDR1 LNHDA, CDR2 SQIVND (reference sequence). The CDR3 runs to 14 residues. The CDR3, as DNA: TGTGCCAGTAGTATCAACGTGCAGGGGTCTGAAGCTTCCTTT. Translated, it gives CASSINVQGSEASF. Complete variable domain (other parts from reference TRBV19 and TRBJ1-1): DGGITQSPKYLFRKEGQNVTLSCEQNLNHDAMYWYRQDPGQGLRLIYYSQIVNDFQKGDIAEGYSVSREKKESFPLTVTSAQKNPTAFYLCASSINVQGSEASFGQGTRLTVV.

This clonotype was recorded at least ten times. The CDR3 DNA reads TGTGCCAGCAGTTACTCGAATCATCGGGAAGGCTACGAGCAGTACTTC. Protein sequence: CASSYSNHREGYEQYF. V is TRBV6-2 or TRBV6-3 and J is TRBJ2-7; D is perhaps TRBD2 (5 bases). V was clipped by 0 bases and J by 3 bases, with 15 bases between them. The CDR3 sequence is 16 residues long. Germline assignment: CDR1 MNHEY and CDR2 SVGEGT.

The CDR3 region is CASSLTYSGAGTEAFF. In nucleotides, the CDR3 is TGTGCCAGCAGTTTAACGTATTCAGGGGCTGGGACTGAAGCTTTCTTT. The chain carries TRBV12-3 or TRBV12-4 and TRBJ1-1; D perhaps matches TRBD1 (6 bases). This CDR3 region has 16 residues. V shed 2 bases and J shed 5 bases, with 18 bases lying between them.

A word on this clonotype: It may be a read error: a sequence one base away is much more abundant. The chain employs TRBV12-3 or TRBV12-4 and TRBJ2-1; TRBD2 matches at 8 bases. This CDR3 has 15 amino acids. CDR3 region: CTSSFQSGGNNEQFF. CDR3 in DNA: TGTACCAGCAGCTTCCAGAGCGGGGGCAACAATGAGCAGTTCTTC.

This clonotype was detected ten times or more. The junction departs from germline at one end; a sequencing error may be responsible. The chain has TRBV7-9 and TRBJ2-3; 11 bases map to TRBD2. CDR3 length: 12 amino acids. Germline CDR1 and CDR2: SEHNR and FQNEAQ (reference sequence). CDR3 coding DNA: TGTGCCAGCAGCTACACTAGCGGGGGCGGGAATTTT. Residues: CASSYTSGGGNF.

This clonotype was observed at least ten times. The rearrangement links TRBV28 to TRBJ1-1; no firm D call. CDR3 size: 16 residues. Trimming took off 6 bases at V and 0 bases at J, with 17 bases between the two ends. CDR1 is MDHEN and CDR2 is SYDVKM in the germline V gene. The CDR3 reads CASSLTTQTLNTEAFF. The CDR3 DNA follows: TGTGCCAGCAGCTTAACTACCCAAACTCTGAACACTGAAGCTTTCTTT.

With regard to this clonotype: It may be a read error: a sequence one base away is much more abundant. The chain recombines TRBV7-2 with TRBJ2-1, with 11 bases identical to TRBD2. Germline V gene data show CDR1 as SGHTA and CDR2 as FQGNSA. The CDR3 covers 14 residues. V dropped 5 bases and J dropped 8; count of bases not matched to a gene: 5. CDR3 nucleotides: TGTGCCAGCAGCAATAGCGGGGGGGACTATGAGCAGTTCTTC. The encoded protein is CASSNSGGDYEQFF.

This clonotype was seen ten or more times. V usage is TRBV4-1 and J usage is TRBJ1-6; D gene unclear. There are 15 residues in the CDR3. The germline V and J ends were trimmed by 4 bases and 13 bases, with 20 bases remaining between them. The V gene's germline CDR1 is MGHRA and CDR2 YSYEKL. The CDR3 sequence is CASSRPGGPKAPLHF. The CDR3 DNA is TGCGCCAGCAGCCGACCGGGAGGACCTAAGGCGCCCCTCCACTTT.

This clonotype has ten or more counts. The chain carries TRBV19 and TRBJ1-2, with TRBD1 matching 8 bases. Germline lookup yields CDR1 LNHDA and CDR2 SQIVND (reference sequence). CDR3 length: 14 residues. The V segment lost 8 bases and the J segment 3 bases; nucleotides outside the gene matches: 8. The CDR3 DNA reads as TGTGCCAGTCTCCAGGGGGCTGAGGACTATGGCTACACCTTC. It is translated as CASLQGAEDYGYTF.

In regard to this clonotype: A read error may be the cause here, since a much bigger clone is one base away. CDR3 in DNA: TGTGCCAGCAGTACACTGGGGGCCTTCGGAAACACCATATATTTT. This encodes CASSTLGAFGNTIYF. This chain connects TRBV6-1 to TRBJ1-3; D possibly corresponds to TRBD1 (6 bases). The CDR3 runs to 15 residues. V dropped 5 bases and J dropped 4 bases, with 15 bases sitting between them. CDR1 and CDR2 from the germline V gene are MNHNS and SASEGT.

In regard to this clonotype: With a much larger clone just one base away, this may be a read error. The CDR3 end shows no conserved phenylalanine or tryptophan, and so a read error is likely. The rearrangement joins TRBV4-2 to TRBJ1-1; 9 bases are shared with TRBD1. V gave up 6 bases and J gave up 2 bases; unmatched junction bases: 4. CDR1 is LGHNA, CDR2 YNFKEQ, per germline. This CDR3 spans 14 amino acids. The CDR3 bases are TGTGCCAGCAGTCTGGGACAGGGAAACACTGAAGCTTTCTCT. This codes for CASSLGQGNTEAFS.

This clonotype was recorded only once. At one end, the junction sequence differs from germline, possibly due to a read error. The gene calls are TRBV4-2 and TRBJ2-7; unclear D gene. The germline V gene has CDR1 LGHNA and CDR2 YNFKEQ. This CDR3 spans 14 amino acids. The CDR3 region has the DNA TGTACCAGCAGCCAAGACGGAAGCTCCTACGAGCAGTACTTC. Its protein product is CTSSQDGSSYEQYF.

As to this clonotype: With a much larger clone just one base away, this may be a read error. V gene TRBV27 combines with J gene TRBJ2-2; D gene ambiguous. CDR3 length: 13 amino acids. V dropped 6 bases and J dropped 0 bases, with 5 bases sitting between them. The germline V gene encodes CDR1 MNHEY and CDR2 SMNVEV (reference sequence). The CDR3 loop is CASRPTNTGELFF. The CDR3 bases are TGTGCCAGCAGGCCAACGAACACCGGGGAGCTGTTTTTT.

In its sample, this clonotype was seen many times. The CDR3 DNA reads TGTGCCAGCAGTGTAACCCAAGAGACCCAGTACTTC. It yields the protein CASSVTQETQYF. The chain is built from TRBV3-1 and TRBJ2-5; D is uncertain. V lost 6 bases, J lost 1 base, and 6 bases lay in between. The CDR3 is made up of 12 amino acids. Germline V CDR1 and CDR2: LGHDT, YNNKEL (reference sequence).

V gene TRBV29-1 combines with J gene TRBJ2-6; no firm D call. This CDR3 is 15 amino acids long. The germline CDR1 and CDR2 sequences are SQVTM and ANQGSEA. Trimming took off 0 bases at V and 0 bases at J, with 6 bases between the two ends. Here the CDR3 DNA reads TGCAGCGTTGAAGAGAGTAGCTCTGGGGCCAACGTCCTGACTTTC. Translation: CSVEESSSGANVLTF.

This clonotype appeared many times. This chain's CDR3 is CASSGGGPTDTQYF. DNA of the CDR3: TGTGCCAGCAGTGGGGGGGGTCCCACAGATACGCAGTATTTT. The chain recombines TRBV6-2 or TRBV6-3 with TRBJ2-3; the match to TRBD2 covers 7 bases. Germline CDR1 reads MNHEY; CDR2 reads SVGEGT. Germline trimming cut 5 bases from V and 2 bases from J; bases unmatched to any gene: 4. This CDR3 comprises 14 residues.

There are many counts of this clonotype. The genes are TRBV28 and TRBJ1-2; possibly TRBD1 for D (6 bases). V shed 8 bases and J shed 7 bases, with 14 bases lying between them. This CDR3 is built from 12 residues. Looked up from germline, CDR1 is MDHEN and CDR2 is SYDVKM. For the CDR3, the DNA is TGTGCCAGCCTCGCGGGGGCGAGTGGCTACACCTTC. Residues: CASLAGASGYTF.

This clonotype was picked up a small number of times. The chain combines TRBV3-1 with TRBJ1-2; no clear D gene. Trimming removed 1 base at V and 8 bases at J, with 5 bases between. The germline CDR1 and CDR2 sequences are LGHDT and YNNKEL (reference sequence). CDR3 size: 11 residues. The CDR3 loop is CASSQGTGYTF. In nucleotides, the CDR3 is TGTGCCAGCAGCCAAGGGACGGGCTACACCTTC.

Comments on this clonotype: With a much larger clone just one base away, this may be a read error. The J gene is TRBJ1-5, the V gene TRBV12-3 or TRBV12-4; no clear D. The CDR3 sequence is 12 residues long. V was shortened by 2 bases and J by 7 bases, with 6 bases between the two germline ends. The CDR3 loop is CASSLSLQPQHF. The CDR3 nucleotides read TGTGCCAGCAGTTTAAGTCTGCAGCCCCAGCATTTT.

This clonotype was recorded only once. Given a much more abundant clone one base away, this may be a read error. The rearrangement links TRBV20-1 to TRBJ2-1; either TRBD1 or TRBD2 may supply D (5 bases each). The germline V gene has CDR1 DFQATT and CDR2 SNEGSKA (reference sequence). This CDR3 spans 15 amino acids. This chain's CDR3 is CSATTGTSSYNGQFF. CDR3 bases: TGCAGTGCTACCACCGGGACGAGCTCCTACAATGGGCAGTTCTTC.

At least ten counts were recorded for this clonotype. The chain employs TRBV20-1 and TRBJ2-1; a possible D gene is TRBD2 (6 bases). The CDR3 loop spans 14 amino acids. Germline values: CDR1 DFQATT, CDR2 SNEGSKA (reference sequence). Trimming took 5 bases from V and 7 from J, leaving 18 bases between them. CDR3 amino acids: CSAYGTWDRNEQFF. The CDR3 nucleotides read TGCAGTGCTTACGGGACTTGGGATCGGAATGAGCAGTTCTTC.

This chain connects TRBV2 to TRBJ2-7; D remains unclear. Between the trimmed V and J ends, which lost 2 bases and 2 bases, there was a span of 10 bases. CDR3 length: 14 amino acids. The germline V gene encodes CDR1 SNHLY and CDR2 FYNNEI. The DNA of the CDR3 is TGTGCCAGCAGTGAAACACTACTGGCCTACGAGCAGTACTTC. Its translation is CASSETLLAYEQYF.

This clonotype was seen a handful of times. The gene calls are TRBV24-1 and TRBJ2-7; D gene uncertain. The CDR3 extends over 12 amino acids. V lost 5 bases, J lost 2 bases, and 6 bases lay in between. Germline lookup yields CDR1 KGHDR and CDR2 SFDVKD. CDR3: CATSGNTYEQYF. The CDR3 bases are TGTGCCACCAGTGGCAACACCTACGAGCAGTACTTC.

This clonotype was found a few times. The chain uses TRBV4-2 and TRBJ2-5, with 12 bases matching TRBD2. Germline CDR1 is LGHNA and CDR2 is YNFKEQ. Losses at the gene ends were 4 bases for V and 3 bases for J; bases not matched to a gene: 6. The CDR3 has 16 residues. The CDR3 loop reads CASSLTGLAGKETQYF. The CDR3 nucleotides are TGTGCCAGCAGCCTTACTGGACTAGCGGGAAAAGAGACCCAGTACTTC.

This clonotype appeared many times. The chain recombines TRBV20-1 with TRBJ1-6, with 9 positions matching TRBD1. The CDR3 contains 15 residues. V shed 4 bases and J 10 bases; nucleotides not matched to a gene: 11. The V gene's germline CDR1 is DFQATT and CDR2 SNEGSKA (reference sequence). CDR3 protein: CSATVTGGTPSPLHF. CDR3 DNA sequence: TGCAGTGCTACTGTAACAGGGGGCACTCCCTCACCCCTCCACTTT.

Comment on this clonotype: This clone may be a read error of a much larger clone one base away. The CDR3 loop reads CSAGRGYEQYF. As DNA, the CDR3 is TGCAGTGCTGGTCGAGGCTACGAGCAGTACTTC. The V gene is TRBV20-1, the J gene TRBJ2-7, with D unclear. Trimming cost V 5 bases and J 3 bases, with 8 bases left between them. There are 11 residues in the CDR3. Germline CDR1 DFQATT, CDR2 SNEGSKA (reference sequence).